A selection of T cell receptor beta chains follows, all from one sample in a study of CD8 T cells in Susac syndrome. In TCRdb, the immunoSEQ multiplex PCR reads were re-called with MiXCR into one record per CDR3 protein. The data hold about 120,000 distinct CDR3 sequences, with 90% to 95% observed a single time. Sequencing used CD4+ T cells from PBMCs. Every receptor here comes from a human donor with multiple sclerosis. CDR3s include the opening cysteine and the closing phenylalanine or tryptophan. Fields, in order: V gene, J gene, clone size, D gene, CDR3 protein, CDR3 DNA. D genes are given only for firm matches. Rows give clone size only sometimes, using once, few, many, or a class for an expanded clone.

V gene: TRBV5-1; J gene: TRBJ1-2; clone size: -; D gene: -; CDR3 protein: CASSLPPTYGYTF; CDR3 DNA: TGCGCCAGCAGCTTACCGCCAACTTATGGCTACACCTTC
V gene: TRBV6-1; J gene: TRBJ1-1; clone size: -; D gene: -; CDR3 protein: CASSQEQGNTEAFF; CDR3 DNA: TGTGCCAGCAGCCAAGAACAGGGGAACACTGAAGCTTTCTTT
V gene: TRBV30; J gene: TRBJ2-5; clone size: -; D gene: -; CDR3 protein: CASSFRGQETQYF; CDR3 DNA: TGTGCCTCCTCCTTCCGTGGACAAGAGACCCAGTACTTC
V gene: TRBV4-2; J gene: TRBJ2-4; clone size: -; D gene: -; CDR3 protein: CASSQENDLNKNIQYF; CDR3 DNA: TGTGCCAGCAGCCAAGAAAATGACTTGAACAAAAACATTCAGTACTTC
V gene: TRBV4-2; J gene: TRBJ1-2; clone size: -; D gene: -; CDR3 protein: CASVGQGRYGYTF; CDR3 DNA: TGTGCCAGTGTTGGGCAGGGTCGGTATGGCTACACCTTC
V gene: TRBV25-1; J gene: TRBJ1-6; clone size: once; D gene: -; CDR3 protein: CASAGMLYNSPLHF; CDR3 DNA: TGTGCCAGCGCTGGGATGTTATATAATTCACCCCTCCACTTT
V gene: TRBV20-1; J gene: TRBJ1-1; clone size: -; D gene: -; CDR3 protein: CSARGFFSTPRNTEAFF; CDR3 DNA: TGCAGTGCTAGAGGATTTTTCTCGACTCCCAGAAACACTGAAGCTTTCTTT
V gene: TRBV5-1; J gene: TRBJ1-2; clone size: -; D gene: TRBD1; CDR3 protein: CASSLAGQGDLYGYTF; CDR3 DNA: TGCGCCAGCAGCTTGGCCGGGCAGGGGGACCTCTATGGCTACACCTTC
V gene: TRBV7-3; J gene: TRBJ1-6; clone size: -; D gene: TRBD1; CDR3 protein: CASSKGTGRNSPLHF; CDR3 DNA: TGTGCCAGCAGCAAAGGGACAGGGCGTAATTCACCCCTCCACTTT
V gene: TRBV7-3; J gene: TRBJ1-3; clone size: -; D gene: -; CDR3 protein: CASSEGQGNTIYF; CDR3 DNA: TGTGCCAGCAGCGAAGGACAGGGAAACACCATATATTTT
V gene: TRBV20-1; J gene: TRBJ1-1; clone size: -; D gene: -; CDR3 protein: CSARDSPGFNTEAFF; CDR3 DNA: TGCAGTGCTAGAGATTCCCCGGGGTTTAACACTGAAGCTTTCTTT
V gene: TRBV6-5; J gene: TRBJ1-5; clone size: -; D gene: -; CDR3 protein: CASSKQGLGNQPQHF; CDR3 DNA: TGTGCCAGCAGTAAACAGGGCCTCGGCAATCAGCCCCAGCATTTT